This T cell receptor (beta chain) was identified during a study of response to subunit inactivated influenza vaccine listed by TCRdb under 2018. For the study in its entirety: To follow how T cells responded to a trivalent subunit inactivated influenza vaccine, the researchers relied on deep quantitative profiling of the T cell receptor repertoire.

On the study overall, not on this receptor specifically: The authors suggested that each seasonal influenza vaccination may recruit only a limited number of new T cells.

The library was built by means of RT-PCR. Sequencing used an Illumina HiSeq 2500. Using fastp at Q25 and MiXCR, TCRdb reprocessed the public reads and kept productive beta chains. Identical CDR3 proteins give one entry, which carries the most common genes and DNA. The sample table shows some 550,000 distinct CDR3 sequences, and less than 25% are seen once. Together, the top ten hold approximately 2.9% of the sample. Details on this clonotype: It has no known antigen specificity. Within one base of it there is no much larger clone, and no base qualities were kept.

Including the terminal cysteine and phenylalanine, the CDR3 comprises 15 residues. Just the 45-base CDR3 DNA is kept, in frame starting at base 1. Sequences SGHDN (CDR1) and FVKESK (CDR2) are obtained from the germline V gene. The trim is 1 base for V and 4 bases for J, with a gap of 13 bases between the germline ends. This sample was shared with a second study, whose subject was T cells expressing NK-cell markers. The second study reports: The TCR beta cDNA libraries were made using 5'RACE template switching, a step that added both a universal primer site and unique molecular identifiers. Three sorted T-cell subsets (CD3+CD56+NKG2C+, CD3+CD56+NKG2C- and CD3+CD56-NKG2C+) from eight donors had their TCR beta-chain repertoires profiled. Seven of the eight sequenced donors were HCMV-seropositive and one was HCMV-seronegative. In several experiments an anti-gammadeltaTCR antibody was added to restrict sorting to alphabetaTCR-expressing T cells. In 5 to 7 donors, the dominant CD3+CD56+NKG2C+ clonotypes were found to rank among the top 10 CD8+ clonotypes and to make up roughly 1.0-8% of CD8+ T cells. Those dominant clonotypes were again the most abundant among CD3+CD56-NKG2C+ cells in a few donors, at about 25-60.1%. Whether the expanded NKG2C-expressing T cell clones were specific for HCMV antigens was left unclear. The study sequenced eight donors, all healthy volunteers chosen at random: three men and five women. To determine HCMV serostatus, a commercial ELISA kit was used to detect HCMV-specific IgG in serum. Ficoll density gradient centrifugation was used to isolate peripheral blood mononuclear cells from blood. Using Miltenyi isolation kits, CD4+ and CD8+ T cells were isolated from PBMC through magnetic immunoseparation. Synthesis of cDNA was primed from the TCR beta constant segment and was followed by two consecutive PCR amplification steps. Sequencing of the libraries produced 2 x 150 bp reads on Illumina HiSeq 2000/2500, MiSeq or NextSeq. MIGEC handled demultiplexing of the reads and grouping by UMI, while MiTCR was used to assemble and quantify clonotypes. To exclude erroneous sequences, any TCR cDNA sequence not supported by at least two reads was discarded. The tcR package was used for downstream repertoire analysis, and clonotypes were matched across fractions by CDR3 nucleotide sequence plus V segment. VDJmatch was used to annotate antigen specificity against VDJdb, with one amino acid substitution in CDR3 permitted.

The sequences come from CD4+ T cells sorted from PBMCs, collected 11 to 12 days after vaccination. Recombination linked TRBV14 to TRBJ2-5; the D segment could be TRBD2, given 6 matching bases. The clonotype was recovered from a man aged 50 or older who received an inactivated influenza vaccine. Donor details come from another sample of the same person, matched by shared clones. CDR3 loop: CASSQGLGGVETQYF. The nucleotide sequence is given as TGTGCCAGCAGCCAAGGGTTAGGCGGGGTAGAGACCCAGTACTTC.